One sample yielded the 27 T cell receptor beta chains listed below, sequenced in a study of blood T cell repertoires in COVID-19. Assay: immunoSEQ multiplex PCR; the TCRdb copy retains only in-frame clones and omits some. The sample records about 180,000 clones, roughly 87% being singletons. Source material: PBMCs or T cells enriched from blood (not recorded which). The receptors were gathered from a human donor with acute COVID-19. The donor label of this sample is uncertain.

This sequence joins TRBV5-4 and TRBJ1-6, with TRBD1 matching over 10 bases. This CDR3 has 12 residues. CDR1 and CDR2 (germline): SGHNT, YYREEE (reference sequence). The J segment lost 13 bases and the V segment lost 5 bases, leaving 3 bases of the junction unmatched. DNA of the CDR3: TGTGCCAGCAGGACAGGGGGCAATCCCCTCCACTTT. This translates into CASRTGGNPLHF. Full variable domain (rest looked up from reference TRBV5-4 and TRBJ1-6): ETGVTQSPTHLIKTRGQQVTLRCSSQSGHNTVSWYQQALGQGPQFIFQYYREEENGRGNFPPRFSGLQFPNYSSELNVNALELDDSALYLCASRTGGNPLHFGNGTRLTVT.

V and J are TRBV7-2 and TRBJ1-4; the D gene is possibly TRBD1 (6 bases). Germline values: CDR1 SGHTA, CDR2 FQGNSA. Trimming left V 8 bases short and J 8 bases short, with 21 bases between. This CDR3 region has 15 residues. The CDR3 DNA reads TGTGCCAGCCCCGGCCGGGGGGGCGCGGAGGAAAAACTGTTTTTT. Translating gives CASPGRGGAEEKLFF.

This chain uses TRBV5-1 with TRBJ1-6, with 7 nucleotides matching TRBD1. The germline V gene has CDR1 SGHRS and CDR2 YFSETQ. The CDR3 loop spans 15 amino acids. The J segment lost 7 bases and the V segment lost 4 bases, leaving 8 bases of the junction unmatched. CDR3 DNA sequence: TGCGCCAGCAGCCCGCGGGACAGAGTAAATTCACCCCTCCACTTT. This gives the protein CASSPRDRVNSPLHF.

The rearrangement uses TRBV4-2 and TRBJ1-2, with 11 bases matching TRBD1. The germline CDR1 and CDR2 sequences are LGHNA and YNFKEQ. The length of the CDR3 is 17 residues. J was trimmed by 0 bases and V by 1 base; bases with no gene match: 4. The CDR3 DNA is TGTGCCAGCAGCCAAGGGACAGGGGGCTCACCTAACTATGGCTACACCTTC. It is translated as CASSQGTGGSPNYGYTF.

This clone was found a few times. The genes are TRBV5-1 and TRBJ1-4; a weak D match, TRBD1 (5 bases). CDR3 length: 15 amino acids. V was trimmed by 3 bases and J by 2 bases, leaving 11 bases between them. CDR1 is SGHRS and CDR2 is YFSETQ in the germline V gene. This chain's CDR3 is CASSSGGWTNEKLFF. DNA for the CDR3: TGCGCCAGCAGCTCGGGGGGGTGGACTAATGAAAAACTGTTTTTT.

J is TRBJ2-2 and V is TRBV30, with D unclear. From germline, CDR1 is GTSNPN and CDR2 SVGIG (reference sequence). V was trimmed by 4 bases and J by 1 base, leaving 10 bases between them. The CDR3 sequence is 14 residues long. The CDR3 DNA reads TGTGCCTGGAAAAAATCAGGGAACACCGGGGAGCTGTTTTTT. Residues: CAWKKSGNTGELFF.

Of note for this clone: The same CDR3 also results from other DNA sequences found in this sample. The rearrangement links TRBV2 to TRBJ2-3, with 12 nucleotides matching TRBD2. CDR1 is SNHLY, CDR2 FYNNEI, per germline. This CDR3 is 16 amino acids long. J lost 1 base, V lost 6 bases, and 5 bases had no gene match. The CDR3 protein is CASSPRTSGGTDTQYF. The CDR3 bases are TGTGCCAGCAGCCCCCGGACTAGCGGGGGCACAGATACGCAGTATTTT.

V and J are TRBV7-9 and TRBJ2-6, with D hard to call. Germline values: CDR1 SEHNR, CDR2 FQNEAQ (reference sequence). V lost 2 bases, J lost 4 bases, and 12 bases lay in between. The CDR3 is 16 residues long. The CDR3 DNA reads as TGTGCCAGCAGCTTAAATCGCAGGTGGGGGGCCAACGTCCTGACTTTC. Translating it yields CASSLNRRWGANVLTF.

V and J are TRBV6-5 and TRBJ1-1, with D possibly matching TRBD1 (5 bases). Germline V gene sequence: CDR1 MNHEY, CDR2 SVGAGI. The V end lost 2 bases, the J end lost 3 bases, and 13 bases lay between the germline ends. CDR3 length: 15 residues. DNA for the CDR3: TGTGCCAGCAGTTACGTGCAGGGAGGTTACACTGAAGCTTTCTTT. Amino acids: CASSYVQGGYTEAFF.

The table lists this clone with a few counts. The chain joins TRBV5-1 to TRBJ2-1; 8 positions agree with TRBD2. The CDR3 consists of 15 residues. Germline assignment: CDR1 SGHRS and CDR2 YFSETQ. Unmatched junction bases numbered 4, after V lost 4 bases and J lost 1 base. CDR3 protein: CASSPAGVSYNEQFF. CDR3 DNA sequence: TGCGCCAGCAGCCCAGCGGGGGTTTCCTACAATGAGCAGTTCTTC.

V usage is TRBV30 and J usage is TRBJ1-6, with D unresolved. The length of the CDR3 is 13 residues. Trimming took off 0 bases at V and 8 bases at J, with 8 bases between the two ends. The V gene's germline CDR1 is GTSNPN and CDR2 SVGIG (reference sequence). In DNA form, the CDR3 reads TGTGCCTGGAGTGTACAGACCCATTCACCCCTCCACTTT. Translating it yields CAWSVQTHSPLHF.

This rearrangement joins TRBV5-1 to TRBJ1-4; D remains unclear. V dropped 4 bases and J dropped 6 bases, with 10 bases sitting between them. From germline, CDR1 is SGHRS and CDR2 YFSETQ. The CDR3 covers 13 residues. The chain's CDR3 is CASSPEADEKLFF. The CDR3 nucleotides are TGCGCCAGCAGCCCGGAGGCGGATGAAAAACTGTTTTTT.

CDR3 sequence reads: CASSQVPGTKNIQYF. The CDR3 coding sequence is TGTGCCAGCTCTCAAGTTCCCGGGACCAAAAACATTCAGTACTTC. The genes are TRBV18 and TRBJ2-4; tentative D call: TRBD2 (5 bases). CDR3 size: 15 residues. The germline V gene has CDR1 KGHSH and CDR2 LQKENI. The V and J ends lost 6 bases and 2 bases respectively, with 14 bases between them.

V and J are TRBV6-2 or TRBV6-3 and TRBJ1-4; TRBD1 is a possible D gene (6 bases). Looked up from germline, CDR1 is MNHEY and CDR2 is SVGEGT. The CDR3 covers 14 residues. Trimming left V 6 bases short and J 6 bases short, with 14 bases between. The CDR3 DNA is TGTGCCAGCAGCACACAGGGATGGGATGAAAAACTGTTTTTT. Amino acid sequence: CASSTQGWDEKLFF.

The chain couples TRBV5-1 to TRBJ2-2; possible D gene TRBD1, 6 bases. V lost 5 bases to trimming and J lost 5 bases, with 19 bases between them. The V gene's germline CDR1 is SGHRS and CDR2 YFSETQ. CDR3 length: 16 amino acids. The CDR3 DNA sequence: TGCGCCAGCAGTGTCAGGGGCACTCAGGTGACCGGGGAGCTGTTTTTT. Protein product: CASSVRGTQVTGELFF.

This CDR3 reads CASSPASGWGNTQYF. Here the CDR3 DNA reads TGTGCCAGCAGCCCGGCTAGCGGATGGGGGAATACGCAGTATTTT. This chain links TRBV5-8 with TRBJ2-3; 7 bases line up with TRBD2. Germline V gene lookup returns CDR1 SGHTS and CDR2 YDEGEE. The CDR3 length is 15 residues. With V trimmed by 4 bases and J by 7 bases, 12 bases remained unmatched.

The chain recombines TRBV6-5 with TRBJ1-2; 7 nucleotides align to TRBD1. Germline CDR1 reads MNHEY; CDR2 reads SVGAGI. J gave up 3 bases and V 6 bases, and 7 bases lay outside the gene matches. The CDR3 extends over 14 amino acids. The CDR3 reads CASSRQGSDYGYTF. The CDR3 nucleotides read TGTGCCAGCAGCCGACAGGGCTCAGACTATGGCTACACCTTC.

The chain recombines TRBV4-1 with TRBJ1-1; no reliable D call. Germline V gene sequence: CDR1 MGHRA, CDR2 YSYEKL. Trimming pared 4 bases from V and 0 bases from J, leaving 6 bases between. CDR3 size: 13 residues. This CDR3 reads CASSPGMNTEAFF. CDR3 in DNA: TGCGCCAGCAGCCCCGGGATGAACACTGAAGCTTTCTTT.

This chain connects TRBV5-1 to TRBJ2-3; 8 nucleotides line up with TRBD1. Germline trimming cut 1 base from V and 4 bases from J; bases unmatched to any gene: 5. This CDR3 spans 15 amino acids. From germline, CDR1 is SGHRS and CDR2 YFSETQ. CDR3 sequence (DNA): TGCGCCAGCAGCTTGAGGCAGGGGGCGGCAGATACGCAGTATTTT. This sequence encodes CASSLRQGAADTQYF.

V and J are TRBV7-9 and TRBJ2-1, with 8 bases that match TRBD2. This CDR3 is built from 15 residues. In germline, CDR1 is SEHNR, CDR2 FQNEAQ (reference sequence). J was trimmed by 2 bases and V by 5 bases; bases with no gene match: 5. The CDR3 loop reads CASSPRGGPYNEQFF. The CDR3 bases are TGTGCCAGCAGCCCCCGGGGGGGCCCCTACAATGAGCAGTTCTTC. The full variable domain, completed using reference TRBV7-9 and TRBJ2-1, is DTGVSQNPRHKITKRGQNVTFRCDPISEHNRLYWYRQTLGQGPEFLTYFQNEAQLEKSRLLSDRFSAERPKGSFSTLEIQRTEQGDSAMYLCASSPRGGPYNEQFFGPGTRLTVL.

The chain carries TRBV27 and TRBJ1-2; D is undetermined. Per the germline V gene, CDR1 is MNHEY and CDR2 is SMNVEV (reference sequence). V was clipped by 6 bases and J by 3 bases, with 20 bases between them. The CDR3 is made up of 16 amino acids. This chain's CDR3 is CASSPRADPTYYGYTF. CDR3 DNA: TGTGCCAGCAGCCCGAGGGCGGACCCCACTTACTATGGCTACACCTTC.

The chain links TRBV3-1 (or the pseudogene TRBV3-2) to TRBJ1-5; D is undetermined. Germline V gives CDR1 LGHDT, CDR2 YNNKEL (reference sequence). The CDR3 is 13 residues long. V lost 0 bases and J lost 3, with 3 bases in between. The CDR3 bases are TGTGCCAGCAGCCAAGACAACAATCAGCCCCAGCATTTT. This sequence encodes CASSQDNNQPQHF.

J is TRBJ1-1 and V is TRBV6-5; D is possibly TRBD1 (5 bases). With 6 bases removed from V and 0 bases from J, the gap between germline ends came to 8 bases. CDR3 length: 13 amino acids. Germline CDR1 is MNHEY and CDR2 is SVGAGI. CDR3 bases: TGTGCCAGCAGAGGGGCCGTGAACACTGAAGCTTTCTTT. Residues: CASRGAVNTEAFF.

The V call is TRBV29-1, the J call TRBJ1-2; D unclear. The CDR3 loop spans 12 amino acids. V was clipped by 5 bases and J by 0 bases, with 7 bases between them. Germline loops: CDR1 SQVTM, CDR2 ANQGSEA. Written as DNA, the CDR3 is TGCAGCGTTACTCTAGCTAACTATGGCTACACCTTC. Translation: CSVTLANYGYTF. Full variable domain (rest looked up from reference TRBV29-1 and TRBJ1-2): SAVISQKPSRDICQRGTSLTIQCQVDSQVTMMFWYRQQPGQSLTLIATANQGSEATYESGFVIDKFPISRPNLTFSTLTVSNMSPEDSSIYLCSVTLANYGYTFGSGTRLTVV.

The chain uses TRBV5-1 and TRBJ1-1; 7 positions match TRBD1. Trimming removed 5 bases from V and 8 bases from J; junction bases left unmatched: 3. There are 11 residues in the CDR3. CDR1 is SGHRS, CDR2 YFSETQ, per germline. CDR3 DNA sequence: TGCGCCAGCAGTCAGGACAGGGAAGCTTTCTTT. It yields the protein CASSQDREAFF.

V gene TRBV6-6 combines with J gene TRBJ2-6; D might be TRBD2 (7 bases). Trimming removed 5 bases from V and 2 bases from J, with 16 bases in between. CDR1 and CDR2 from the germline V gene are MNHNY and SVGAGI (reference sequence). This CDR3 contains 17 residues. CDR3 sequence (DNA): TGTGCCAGCAGTCCCCATGAGGGGGGGGCTGGGGCCAACGTCCTGACTTTC. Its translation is CASSPHEGGAGANVLTF.

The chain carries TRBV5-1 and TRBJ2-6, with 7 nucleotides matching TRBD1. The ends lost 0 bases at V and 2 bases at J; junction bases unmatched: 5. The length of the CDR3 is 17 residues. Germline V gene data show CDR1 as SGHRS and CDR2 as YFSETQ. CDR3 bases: TGCGCCAGCAGCTTGGGACAGGGTCAGACTGGGGCCAACGTCCTGACTTTC. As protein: CASSLGQGQTGANVLTF.